These 2 T cell receptor beta chains share one sample of origin, sequenced in a study of cytomegalovirus exposure and HLA in healthy donors. The PCR had 60 Vbeta and 13 Jbeta primers. Produced via immunoSEQ multiplex PCR; TCRdb's table is partial and in-frame only. The table shows approximately 220,000 clones, with about 83% occurring only once. Material: PBMCs. The receptors derive from a man in his forties or fifties in good health and CMV-seronegative.

Only a few counts were recorded for this clone. V gene TRBV7-9 combines with J gene TRBJ2-3; 7 bases fit TRBD2. Germline-derived CDR1 and CDR2 are SEHNR and FQNEAQ (reference sequence). The CDR3 contains 15 residues. The V and J ends lost 2 bases and 2 bases, in that order; junction bases with no gene match: 4. Here the CDR3 DNA reads TGTGCCAGCAGCTTAAGGGGACTATACACAGATACGCAGTATTTT. Translating gives CASSLRGLYTDTQYF. The variable domain in full, completed from reference TRBV7-9 and TRBJ2-3, reads DTGVSQNPRHKITKRGQNVTFRCDPISEHNRLYWYRQTLGQGPEFLTYFQNEAQLEKSRLLSDRFSAERPKGSFSTLEIQRTEQGDSAMYLCASSLRGLYTDTQYFGPGTRLTVL.

The V call is TRBV27, the J call TRBJ2-5; D unresolved. The CDR3 covers 13 residues. Germline V lookup: CDR1 MNHEY, CDR2 SMNVEV (reference sequence). V was cut by 6 bases and J by 1 base, with 9 bases left in between. In DNA form, the CDR3 reads TGTGCCAGCAGGACGAGCGTCCAAGAGACCCAGTACTTC. This sequence encodes CASRTSVQETQYF.